The 32 T cell receptor beta chains reported below all come from one sample, sequenced in a study of HIV-infected children after antiretroviral therapy interruption. Documented treatment: PENTA 11 planned treatment interruption arm or continuous ART arm. Unique molecular identifiers were included in an RNA-based 3' RACE TCR library. One entry per CDR3 protein results from TCRdb running MiXCR on the 3' RACE reads. The table lists some 90,000 distinct CDR3 sequences, less than 7% of them singletons. Source: CD45RA+ CD4+ T cells from PBMCs, pooled from several time points, taken from a donor given antiretroviral therapy, either interrupted or continuous. The subset: naive CD4+ CD45RA+ CD45RO- T cells. These receptors were collected from a pool of human donors with HIV.

The chain combines TRBV19 with TRBJ2-3; maybe TRBD2 (6 bases). Germline CDR1 LNHDA, CDR2 SQIVND (reference sequence). V was shortened by 7 bases and J by 4 bases, with 27 bases between the two germline ends. The CDR3 loop spans 18 amino acids. The CDR3: CASTISVGAGPISDTQYF. CDR3 coding DNA: TGTGCCAGTACTATCTCGGTCGGTGCGGGACCAATTTCAGATACGCAGTATTTT.

This clonotype has more than one count but fewer than ten. The chain recombines TRBV28 with TRBJ2-3; D is uncertain. Germline CDR1 is MDHEN and CDR2 is SYDVKM. Trimming shortened V by 3 bases and J by 0 bases, and 10 bases separated the two germline ends. The CDR3 length is 15 residues. The CDR3 coding sequence is TGTGCCAGCAGTTTCATCCAGTTCAGCACAGATACGCAGTATTTT. Its protein is CASSFIQFSTDTQYF.

There are many counts of this clonotype. The rearrangement uses TRBV6-5 and TRBJ2-5; 8 nucleotides align to TRBD2. The trim removed 7 bases at V and 7 bases at J, leaving 14 bases unmatched. CDR3 length: 15 amino acids. Germline assignment: CDR1 MNHEY and CDR2 SVGAGI. The CDR3: CASTSGLEVSGTQYF. CDR3 in DNA: TGTGCCAGCACCTCGGGACTAGAGGTCTCGGGGACCCAGTACTTC.

CDR3 nucleotides: TGTGCCAGTGCCACAAATCCGGGACAGGGAAGAGAGACCCAGTACTTC. Translation gives CASATNPGQGRETQYF. The chain couples TRBV19 to TRBJ2-5, with 9 bases matching TRBD1. The CDR3 loop spans 16 amino acids. Germline V lookup: CDR1 LNHDA, CDR2 SQIVND (reference sequence). The trim removed 8 bases at V and 4 bases at J, leaving 14 bases unmatched.

This clonotype occurred a few times. The chain is built from TRBV6-5 and TRBJ2-7, with 7 bases aligning to TRBD1. V lost 0 bases, J lost 3 bases, and 14 bases stayed unmatched. Germline V gives CDR1 MNHEY, CDR2 SVGAGI. The length of the CDR3 is 18 residues. CDR3 region: CASSYSDRLAIQLYEQYF. Written as DNA, the CDR3 is TGTGCCAGCAGTTACTCGGACAGGTTAGCTATCCAACTCTACGAGCAGTACTTC.

This clonotype was observed a handful of times. The V call is TRBV23-1, the J call TRBJ2-4; D remains unclear. TRBV23-1 is reported as an ORF; its role is uncertain. The V end was cut by 3 bases, the J end by 0 bases, with 9 bases between. This CDR3 has 15 amino acids. The CDR3 here is CASSHPEVAKNIQYF. The DNA of the CDR3 is TGCGCCAGCAGTCACCCCGAAGTAGCCAAAAACATTCAGTACTTC.

There are a few counts of this clonotype. The V and J genes are TRBV20-1 and TRBJ2-1; 9 nucleotides align to TRBD1. The CDR3 has 14 residues. V was pared by 3 bases and J by 1 base, with 1 base of the junction left unmatched. Germline CDR1 reads DFQATT; CDR2 reads SNEGSKA (reference sequence). CDR3 region: CSASDRGSYNEQFF. CDR3 in DNA: TGCAGTGCTAGCGACAGGGGGTCCTACAATGAGCAGTTCTTC.

In its sample, this clonotype was seen many times. The chain is built from TRBV9 and TRBJ2-3; 8 bases are shared with TRBD2. The V and J ends lost 2 bases and 0 bases, in that order; junction bases with no gene match: 14. The length of the CDR3 is 19 residues. In germline, CDR1 is SGDLS, CDR2 YYNGEE. The CDR3 here is CASSVAGTRGEISTDTQYF. Here the CDR3 DNA reads TGTGCCAGCAGCGTCGCCGGGACTAGGGGGGAAATAAGCACAGATACGCAGTATTTT.

The J gene is TRBJ2-3, the V gene TRBV7-9; D assignment may be TRBD1 or TRBD2 (7 bases each). The CDR3 is made up of 17 amino acids. Germline lookup yields CDR1 SEHNR and CDR2 FQNEAQ (reference sequence). V lost 3 bases to trimming and J lost 1 base, with 17 bases between them. The CDR3 loop reads CASSFTTQGGGTDTQYF. The CDR3 DNA sequence: TGTGCCAGCAGCTTCACCACGCAGGGGGGGGGCACAGATACGCAGTATTTT.

Only a few counts were recorded for this clonotype. V and J are TRBV30 and TRBJ2-3, with D uncertain. CDR1 is GTSNPN and CDR2 is SVGIG in the germline V gene (reference sequence). The CDR3 contains 11 residues. V was clipped by 8 bases and J by 6 bases, with 12 bases between them. The CDR3 DNA is TGTGCCAGGTCAGGTATGGATACGCAGTATTTT. Its translation is CARSGMDTQYF.

This clonotype was counted only a few times. V gene TRBV5-1 combines with J gene TRBJ2-6, with 8 bases fitting TRBD1. Germline CDR1 and CDR2: SGHRS and YFSETQ. V was clipped by 0 bases and J by 4 bases; unmatched bases: 9. The CDR3 sequence is 18 residues long. CDR3 protein: CASSLAPTGVKGANVLTF. In nucleotides, the CDR3 is TGCGCCAGCAGCTTGGCCCCGACAGGGGTGAAGGGGGCCAACGTCCTGACTTTC.

This clonotype has ten or more counts. The V call is TRBV12-3 or TRBV12-4, the J call TRBJ2-6; D gene ambiguous. The CDR3 sequence is 15 residues long. The V end lost 1 base, the J end lost 4 bases, and 8 bases lay between the germline ends. CDR3 residues: CASSLVVAGANVLTF. The CDR3 DNA follows: TGTGCCAGCAGTTTAGTCGTTGCCGGGGCCAACGTCCTGACTTTC.

At least ten counts were recorded for this clonotype. The rearrangement joins TRBV12-3 or TRBV12-4 to TRBJ2-5; 8 bases match TRBD1. The trim removed 5 bases at V and 4 bases at J, leaving 6 bases unmatched. This CDR3 region has 14 residues. The CDR3 nucleotides are TGTGCCAGCAGTGGATGGACAGGGCTAGAGACCCAGTACTTC. Protein: CASSGWTGLETQYF.

This clonotype occurred many times. V is TRBV28 and J is TRBJ2-5; TRBD1 agrees at 9 bases. The CDR3 is 15 amino acids. The ends lost 9 bases at V and 5 bases at J; junction bases unmatched: 13. CDR1 is MDHEN and CDR2 is SYDVKM in the germline V gene. DNA of the CDR3: TGTGCCAGTACGGACTCCGGGACAGGGCGGGAGACCCAGTACTTC. The encoded protein is CASTDSGTGRETQYF.

This clonotype was observed a few times. The chain uses TRBV20-1 and TRBJ1-2; the D is unclear. From germline, CDR1 is DFQATT and CDR2 SNEGSKA (reference sequence). V was pared by 0 bases and J by 0 bases, with 17 bases between. This CDR3 contains 17 residues. The CDR3 region is CSARDPGRTPANYGYTF. The CDR3 DNA sequence: TGCAGTGCTAGAGATCCTGGCCGCACACCCGCTAACTATGGCTACACCTTC.

The chain joins TRBV4-2 to TRBJ2-5; TRBD2 matches at 8 bases. The CDR3 consists of 16 residues. Per germline, CDR1 LGHNA and CDR2 YNFKEQ. V was pared by 4 bases and J by 5 bases, with 12 bases of the junction left unmatched. The CDR3 coding sequence is TGTGCCAGCAGCCGAACACCGGGGGGGGCCTGGGAGACCCAGTACTTC. Amino acids: CASSRTPGGAWETQYF.

CDR3 DNA sequence: TGTGCCAGCAGTGACTCGACAGGCGATGAAGCTTTCTTT. It specifies CASSDSTGDEAFF. The V and J genes are TRBV6-4 and TRBJ1-1; the D gene is possibly TRBD1 (6 bases). CDR1 is MRHNA, CDR2 SNTAGT, per germline. Trimming left V 0 bases short and J 7 bases short, with 9 bases between. The CDR3 totals 13 residues.

This clonotype was counted ten times or more. CDR3 residues: CASSSGRGYEQYF. The CDR3 bases are TGTGCCAGCAGCTCCGGCAGGGGCTACGAGCAGTACTTC. The genes are TRBV11-2 and TRBJ2-7; TRBD1 might be the D (6 bases). This CDR3 has 13 amino acids. The V gene lost 4 bases and the J gene lost 3 bases, with 10 bases spanning the gap. Looked up from germline, CDR1 is SGHAT and CDR2 is FQNNGV.

In its sample, this clonotype ranks as medium-sized (0.01 to 0.1%). The chain carries TRBV15 and TRBJ1-4; D possibly corresponds to TRBD1 (5 bases). Trimming removed 3 bases from V and 5 bases from J, with 7 bases in between. This CDR3 contains 13 residues. The germline CDR1 and CDR2 sequences are LNHNV and YYDKDF (reference sequence). The CDR3 sequence: CATSSGGNEKLFF. The CDR3 DNA follows: TGTGCCACCAGCAGTGGGGGGAATGAAAAACTGTTTTTT.

The table lists this clonotype with many counts. The V call is TRBV5-6, the J call TRBJ1-2, with TRBD1 matching over 9 bases. The CDR3 loop spans 15 amino acids. V was clipped by 0 bases and J by 2 bases; unmatched bases: 2. Germline assignment: CDR1 SGHDT and CDR2 YYEEEE. For the CDR3, the DNA is TGTGCCAGCAGCTTGGCCGGGACAGGGAACTATGGCTACACCTTC. Residues: CASSLAGTGNYGYTF.

V gene TRBV19 combines with J gene TRBJ1-2; 10 bases line up with TRBD1. This CDR3 is 15 amino acids long. The junction had 4 bases not matched to a gene; V was cut back by 3 bases and J by 3 bases. Germline V gives CDR1 LNHDA, CDR2 SQIVND (reference sequence). The CDR3: CASSIRGTGDYGYTF. The CDR3 nucleotides are TGTGCCAGTAGTATCCGCGGGACAGGGGACTATGGCTACACCTTC.

At least ten counts were recorded for this clonotype. The chain couples TRBV12-2 to TRBJ2-3; TRBD2, the table's D call, was not compared with the DNA. TRBV12-2 represents a pseudogene. The CDR3 covers 19 residues. CDR3 in amino acids: CASRLVPSGRAEITDTQYF. Written as DNA, the CDR3 is TGTGCAAGTCGCTTAGTTCCGAGCGGGAGGGCCGAAATCACAGATACGCAGTATTTT.

This clonotype was seen at least ten times. The chain has TRBV29-1 and TRBJ2-7, with D possibly called TRBD1 or TRBD2 (5 bases each). Deletions cut 6 bases from V and 0 bases from J, with 15 bases between. The germline gives CDR1 SQVTM, CDR2 ANQGSEA. This CDR3 has 14 residues. This chain's CDR3 is CSVRTSGSSYEQYF. CDR3 in DNA: TGCAGCGTCCGGACCTCAGGGAGCTCCTACGAGCAGTACTTC.

The chain carries TRBV19 and TRBJ2-5; no definite D call. Trimming took 3 bases from V and 5 from J, leaving 10 bases between them. The CDR3 is 13 amino acids. Germline V lookup: CDR1 LNHDA, CDR2 SQIVND (reference sequence). CDR3 region: CASSIFRGETQYF. CDR3 nucleotide sequence: TGTGCCAGTAGTATCTTCCGTGGGGAGACCCAGTACTTC.

The table lists this clonotype with a few counts. The V call is TRBV27, the J call TRBJ1-2, with a possible D match to TRBD1 (5 bases). Germline V CDR1 and CDR2: MNHEY, SMNVEV (reference sequence). The germline V and J ends were trimmed by 2 bases and 6 bases, with 10 bases remaining between them. CDR3 length: 13 residues. The CDR3 protein is CASSLQGGDGYTF. The CDR3 coding sequence is TGTGCCAGCAGTTTACAGGGAGGGGATGGCTACACCTTC.

The chain carries TRBV11-2 and TRBJ2-1; 8 positions match TRBD2. V dropped 2 bases and J dropped 4; count of bases not matched to a gene: 4. The CDR3 length is 15 residues. From germline, CDR1 is SGHAT and CDR2 FQNNGV. CDR3 coding DNA: TGTGCCAGCAGCTTAATTAGCGGGATTTACAATGAGCAGTTCTTC. It translates to CASSLISGIYNEQFF.

This clonotype was picked up many times. This chain joins TRBV23-1 and TRBJ2-3; D is tentatively TRBD1 or TRBD2 (5 bases each). TRBV23-1 is known as an ORF, though its function is uncertain. V lost 2 bases and J 5 bases, leaving 14 bases between the germline ends. The CDR3 runs 15 residues. CDR3 loop: CASSQKGPAKDTQYF. The CDR3 coding sequence is TGCGCCAGCAGTCAAAAGGGACCGGCCAAAGATACGCAGTATTTT.

This clonotype was recorded at least ten times. This chain links TRBV29-1 with TRBJ2-5; D not resolved. Germline CDR1 and CDR2: SQVTM and ANQGSEA. This CDR3 comprises 10 residues. Trimming took 5 bases from V and 4 from J, leaving 5 bases between them. The CDR3 sequence is CSVRIETQYF. The CDR3 nucleotides read TGCAGCGTTCGGATAGAGACCCAGTACTTC.

This clonotype was seen ten or more times. V usage is TRBV29-1 and J usage is TRBJ2-2, with D possibly being TRBD1 or TRBD2 (5 bases each). Germline V gives CDR1 SQVTM, CDR2 ANQGSEA. This CDR3 has 13 residues. V gave up 6 bases and J gave up 2 bases, with 10 bases separating them. The CDR3 bases are TGCAGCGTGTGGGGACCAAACACCGGGGAGCTGTTTTTT. Protein product: CSVWGPNTGELFF.

V usage is TRBV7-2 and J usage is TRBJ2-3; D ambiguous. The CDR3 sequence is 13 residues long. V lost 3 bases to trimming and J lost 2 bases, with 6 bases between them. CDR1 is SGHTA, CDR2 FQGNSA, per germline. The CDR3 loop reads CASSFQVTDTQYF. CDR3 DNA: TGTGCCAGCAGCTTTCAGGTCACAGATACGCAGTATTTT.

The CDR3 nucleotides read TGTGCCAGCAGTGGGACAGGGCGCACTGAAGCTTTCTTT. It codes for CASSGTGRTEAFF. V and J are TRBV6-1 and TRBJ1-1; TRBD1 matches at 8 bases. Germline loops: CDR1 MNHNS, CDR2 SASEGT. With V trimmed by 4 bases and J by 4 bases, 2 bases remained unmatched. This CDR3 comprises 13 residues.

This clonotype appeared many times. Relative to the germline gene, one junction end is altered; a read error may explain this. This rearrangement joins TRBV10-3 to TRBJ2-3, with D perhaps assigned TRBD1 or TRBD2 (6 bases each). The CDR3 is 12 amino acids. Germline loops: CDR1 ENHRY, CDR2 SYGVKD. CDR3 sequence reads: CAISESGTRGDF. CDR3 DNA: TGTGCCATCAGTGAGTCAGGGACAAGGGGGGATTTT.